These T cell receptor beta chains were read from a single sample in a study of T cell repertoires in cytomegalovirus infection. TCRdb analysed the reads with MiXCR anew, one entry per CDR3 protein. The data show around 740,000 distinct CDR3 sequences, 35% to 45% seen once. The sample consisted of PBMCs. The receptors were gathered from a human donor in good health (CMV status not recorded). Some clones in this sample may be carry-over from other donors' samples. The CDR3 runs from the conserved cysteine through the conserved F or W. D genes are given only for firm matches. The listing skips clone size in some rows; elsewhere it reads once, few, many or a size class.

CDR3 DNA | CDR3 protein | J gene | V gene | D gene | clone size
TGTGCCAGCAGCCCGCTCCGGGACTTGACCAAAAACATTCAGTACTTC | CASSPLRDLTKNIQYF | TRBJ2-4 | TRBV7-9 | NA | few
TGTGCCAGCAGCGCCAGGGCCGGCGTTTTCCAAGAGACCCAGTACTTC | CASSARAGVFQETQYF | TRBJ2-5 | TRBV7-6 | NA | NA
TGCAGTGCTAGAGATCCGGCGGGCTACAATGAGCAGTTCTTC | CSARDPAGYNEQFF | TRBJ2-1 | TRBV20-1 | NA | NA
TGTGCCAGCAGTTCCCCCCAAACTCCAGGGAGTCATGCTTTCTTT | CASSSPQTPGSHAFF | TRBJ1-1 | TRBV27 | NA | NA
TGTGCCAGCAAGGTCGGAGGACAGGCCGGGGAGCTGTTTTTT | CASKVGGQAGELFF | TRBJ2-2 | TRBV2 | TRBD1 | NA
TGCAGTGCTATCGGCGGGGGGGCCTACAATGAGCAGTTCTTC | CSAIGGGAYNEQFF | TRBJ2-1 | TRBV20-1 | TRBD2 | few
TGTGCCAGCAGCTTAGACGGTGGGACAGGGCTCCTCGAGCAGTACTTC | CASSLDGGTGLLEQYF | TRBJ2-7 | TRBV7-6 | TRBD1 | many
TGTGCCAGCAGCTTACTCCCGGGAGCCCCCCGGGGAGATACGCAGTATTTT | CASSLLPGAPRGDTQYF | TRBJ2-3 | TRBV7-2 | NA | few
TGTGCCAGTAGTATCCGCAGACAGGGTGGCACTGAAGCTTTCTTT | CASSIRRQGGTEAFF | TRBJ1-1 | TRBV19 | TRBD1 | few
TGTGCCAGCGGCTTTGAGGGGGGGGCAGAGACCCAGTACTTC | CASGFEGGAETQYF | TRBJ2-5 | TRBV6-1 | NA | NA
TGTGCCAGCACCCCATCATGGGGCACAGATACGCAGTATTTT | CASTPSWGTDTQYF | TRBJ2-3 | TRBV19 | NA | NA
TGTGCCAGCAGCCCTGACAGCACGGGGAGCTACACCTTC | CASSPDSTGSYTF | TRBJ1-2 | TRBV5-6 | NA | NA
TGTGCCAGCAGCCCCCCAGACAGCTCTGGGGCCAACGTCCTGACTTTC | CASSPPDSSGANVLTF | TRBJ2-6 | TRBV7-9 | NA | few
TGTGCCAGCAGCCAAGATACCCGGGACCCGCAGTATTTT | CASSQDTRDPQYF | TRBJ2-3 | TRBV4-2 | NA | few